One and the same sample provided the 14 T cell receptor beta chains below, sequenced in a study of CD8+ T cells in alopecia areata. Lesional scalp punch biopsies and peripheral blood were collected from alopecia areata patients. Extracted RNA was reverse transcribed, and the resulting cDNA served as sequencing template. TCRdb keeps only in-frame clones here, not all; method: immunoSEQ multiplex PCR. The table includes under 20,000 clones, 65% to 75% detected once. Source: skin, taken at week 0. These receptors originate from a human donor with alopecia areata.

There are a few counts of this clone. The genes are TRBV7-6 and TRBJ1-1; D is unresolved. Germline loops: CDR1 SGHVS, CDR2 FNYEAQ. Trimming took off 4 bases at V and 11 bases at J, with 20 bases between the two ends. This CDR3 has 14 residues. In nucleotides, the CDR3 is TGTGCCAGCAGCTCCCGGCTCGGAGAATCTGGGGCTTTCTTT. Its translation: CASSSRLGESGAFF.

The CDR3, as DNA: TGTGCCAGCAGCTTAAGTTGGGGGATATCCAAGAATGAGCAGTTCTTC. Its protein is CASSLSWGISKNEQFF. V and J are TRBV7-2 and TRBJ2-1; D may be TRBD1 or TRBD2 (5 bases each). Germline CDR1 and CDR2: SGHTA and FQGNSA. V lost 2 bases and J 7 bases, leaving 18 bases between the germline ends. This CDR3 has 16 amino acids.

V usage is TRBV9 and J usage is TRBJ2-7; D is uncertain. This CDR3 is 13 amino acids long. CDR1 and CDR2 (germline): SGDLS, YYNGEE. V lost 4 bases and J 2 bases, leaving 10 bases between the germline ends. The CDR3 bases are TGTGCCAGCAGCCCCGGGTTCGCCTACGAGCAGTACTTC. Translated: CASSPGFAYEQYF. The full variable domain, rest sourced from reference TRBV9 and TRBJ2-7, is DSGVTQTPKHLITATGQRVTLRCSPRSGDLSVYWYQQSLDQGLQFLIQYYNGEERAKGNILERFSAQQFPDLHSELNLSSLELGDSALYFCASSPGFAYEQYFGPGTRLTVT.

The CDR3 bases are TGCGCCAGCAGCCCTGATGACTCGCCGAGGGAACAGTACTTC. Translated: CASSPDDSPREQYF. The rearrangement links TRBV5-1 to TRBJ2-4; TRBD2 is a possible D gene (5 bases). There are 14 residues in the CDR3. Germline-derived CDR1 and CDR2 are SGHRS and YFSETQ. V shed 4 bases and J shed 13 bases, with 21 bases lying between them.

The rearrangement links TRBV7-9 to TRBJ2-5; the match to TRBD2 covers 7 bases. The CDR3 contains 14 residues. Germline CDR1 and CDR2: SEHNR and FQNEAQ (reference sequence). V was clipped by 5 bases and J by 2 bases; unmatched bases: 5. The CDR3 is CASSPGRLQETQYF. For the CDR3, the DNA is TGTGCCAGCAGCCCCGGGAGGCTTCAAGAGACCCAGTACTTC.

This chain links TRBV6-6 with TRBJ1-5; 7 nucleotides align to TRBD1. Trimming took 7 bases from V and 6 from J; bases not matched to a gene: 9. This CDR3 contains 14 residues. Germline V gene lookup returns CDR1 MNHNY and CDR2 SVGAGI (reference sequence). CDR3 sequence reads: CASNNQGGSQPQHF. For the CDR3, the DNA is TGTGCCAGCAACAACCAGGGGGGTAGTCAGCCCCAGCATTTT.

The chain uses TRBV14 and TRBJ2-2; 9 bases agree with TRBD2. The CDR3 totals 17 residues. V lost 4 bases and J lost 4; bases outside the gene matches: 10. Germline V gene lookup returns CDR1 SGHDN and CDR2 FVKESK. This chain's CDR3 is CASSRPGGTSPTGELFF. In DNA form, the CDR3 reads TGTGCCAGCAGCCGCCCTGGAGGGACTAGCCCCACCGGGGAGCTGTTTTTT.

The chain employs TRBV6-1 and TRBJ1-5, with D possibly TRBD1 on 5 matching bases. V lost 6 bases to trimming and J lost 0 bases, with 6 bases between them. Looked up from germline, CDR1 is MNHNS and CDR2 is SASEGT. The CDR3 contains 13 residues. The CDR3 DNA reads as TGTGCCAGCAGGGGGGATAGCAATCAGCCCCAGCATTTT. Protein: CASRGDSNQPQHF.

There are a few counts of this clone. The CDR3 is CASSLRTNEKLFF. Here the CDR3 DNA reads TGTGCCAGCAGTTTAAGAACTAATGAAAAACTGTTTTTT. The chain has TRBV27 and TRBJ1-4; D unresolved. This CDR3 contains 13 residues. CDR1 and CDR2 from the germline V gene are MNHEY and SMNVEV (reference sequence). V was clipped by 2 bases and J by 1 base, with 2 bases between them. The complete variable domain, with remaining parts taken from reference TRBV27 and TRBJ1-4, reads EAQVTQNPRYLITVTGKKLTVTCSQNMNHEYMSWYRQDPGLGLRQIYYSMNVEVTDKGDVPEGYKVSRKEKRNFPLILESPSPNQTSLYFCASSLRTNEKLFFGSGTQLSVL.

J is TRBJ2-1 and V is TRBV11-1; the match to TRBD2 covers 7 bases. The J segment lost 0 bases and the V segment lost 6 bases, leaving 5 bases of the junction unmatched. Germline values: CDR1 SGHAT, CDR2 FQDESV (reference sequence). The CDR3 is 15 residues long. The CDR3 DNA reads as TGTGCCAGCAGATCCGGACTAGGCTCCTACAATGAGCAGTTCTTC. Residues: CASRSGLGSYNEQFF.

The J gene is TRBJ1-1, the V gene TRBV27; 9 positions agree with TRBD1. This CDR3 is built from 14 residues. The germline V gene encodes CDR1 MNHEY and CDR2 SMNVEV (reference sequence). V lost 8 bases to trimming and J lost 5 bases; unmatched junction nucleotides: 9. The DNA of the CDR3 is TGTGCCAGCGCCTACAGGGGGCTTGGGACTGAAGCTTTCTTT. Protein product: CASAYRGLGTEAFF.

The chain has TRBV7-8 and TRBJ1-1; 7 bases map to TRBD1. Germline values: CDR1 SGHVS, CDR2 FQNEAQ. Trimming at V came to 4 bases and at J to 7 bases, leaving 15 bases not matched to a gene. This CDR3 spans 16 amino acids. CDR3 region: CASSSRQGGFVVEAFF. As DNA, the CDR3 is TGTGCCAGCAGCTCCCGACAGGGAGGGTTCGTGGTTGAAGCTTTCTTT.

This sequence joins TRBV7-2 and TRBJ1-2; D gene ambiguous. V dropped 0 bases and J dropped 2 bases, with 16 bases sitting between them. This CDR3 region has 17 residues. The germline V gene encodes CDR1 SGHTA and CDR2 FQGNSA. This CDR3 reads CASSLAGVAGMNYGYTF. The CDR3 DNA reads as TGTGCCAGCAGCTTAGCCGGGGTGGCAGGCATGAACTATGGCTACACCTTC.

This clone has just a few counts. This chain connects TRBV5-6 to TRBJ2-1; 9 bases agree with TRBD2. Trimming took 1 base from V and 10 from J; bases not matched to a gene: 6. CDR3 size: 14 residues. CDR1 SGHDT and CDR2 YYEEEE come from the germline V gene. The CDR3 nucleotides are TGTGCCAGCAGCTTGCGCGGGGGGGTCGAAGAGCAGTTCTTC. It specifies CASSLRGGVEEQFF. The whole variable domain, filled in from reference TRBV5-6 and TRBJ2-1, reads DAGVTQSPTHLIKTRGQQVTLRCSPKSGHDTVSWYQQALGQGPQFIFQYYEEEERQRGNFPDRFSGHQFPNYSSELNVNALLLGDSALYLCASSLRGGVEEQFFGPGTRLTVL.